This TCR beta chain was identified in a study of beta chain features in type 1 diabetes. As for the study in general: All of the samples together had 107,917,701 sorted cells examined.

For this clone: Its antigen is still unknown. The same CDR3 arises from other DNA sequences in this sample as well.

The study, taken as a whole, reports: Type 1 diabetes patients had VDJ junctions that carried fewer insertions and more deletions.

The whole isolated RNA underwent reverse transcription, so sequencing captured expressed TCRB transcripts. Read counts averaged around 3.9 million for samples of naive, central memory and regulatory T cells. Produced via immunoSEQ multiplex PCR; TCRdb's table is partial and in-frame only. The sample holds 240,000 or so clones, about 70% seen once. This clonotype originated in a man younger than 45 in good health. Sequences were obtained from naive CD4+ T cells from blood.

CDR3: CSVEGRLNTEAFF. In DNA, the CDR3 is TGCAGCGTTGAAGGACGCCTGAACACTGAAGCTTTCTTT. J is TRBJ1-1 and V is TRBV29-1, with D uncertain. This CDR3 has 13 amino acids. CDR1 and CDR2 (germline): SQVTM, ANQGSEA. Trimming left V 1 base short and J 0 bases short, with 6 bases between.